This TCR beta chain was captured in a study of blood T cell repertoires in COVID-19. Background on the study: PBMCs, B-cell-depleted T cells, or T cells were the source of the cDNA or gDNA that made up the material.

Authors' processing steps: Reference gene primer amplification gave nucleated cell count estimates. The data were produced by immunoSEQ multiplex PCR, yet TCRdb's version contains in-frame clones alone and is incomplete. V, J and clone size are those of that table, while D and trimming were read from the DNA. Of around 370,000 clones listed, roughly 86% were seen once; the top ten hold 6% to 8.5%. What was sequenced was peripheral blood. The sequence came from a woman in her seventies with COVID-19, enrolled during active disease.

CDR3 amino acids: CAWSAVDLGAFF. The CDR3 DNA reads TGTGCCTGGAGCGCGGTGGATCTGGGAGCTTTCTTT. V is TRBV30 and J is TRBJ1-1; D unresolved. V was shortened by 3 bases and J by 10 bases, with 15 bases between the two germline ends. This CDR3 has 12 amino acids. The germline V gene encodes CDR1 GTSNPN and CDR2 SVGIG (reference sequence).